The sequence of this T cell receptor beta chain was determined in a study of cytomegalovirus exposure and HLA in healthy donors. The PCR employed 60 Vbeta primers together with 13 Jbeta primers. The repertoire was sequenced with immunoSEQ multiplex PCR; TCRdb's copy has only in-frame clones and lacks some. Of about 83,000 clones in the sample, around 81% are singletons; the top ten hold under 2%. Trimming stripped 4 bases from V and 10 bases from J, with 28 bases between. Germline CDR1 and CDR2: SGHDN and FVKESK. This CDR3 region has 17 residues. J is TRBJ1-1 and V is TRBV14; tentatively, D is TRBD1 (5 bases). The specimen sequenced was PBMCs. The TCR originated in a woman aged 30 to 39 in good health and CMV-seronegative. For the CDR3, the DNA is TGTGCCAGCAGCCCAAAAGAAATAGTTGGGGGGGTCTTGGGAGCTTTCTTT. As protein: CASSPKEIVGGVLGAFF.